These 20 T cell receptor beta chains originate from one sample sequenced in a study of shared clonotypes between healthy human individuals. Only in-frame clones appear in the TCRdb table, and some are missing; sequencing was by immunoSEQ multiplex PCR. The table has 300,000 to 400,000 clones, roughly 70% seen once. The sequenced sample was memory CD4+ T cells sorted from blood. The subset denotes: CD45RA-negative fraction. These receptor sequences come from a man in his thirties or forties in good health.

The CDR3 spells CASSQGQAYGYTF. As DNA, the CDR3 is TGCGCCAGCTCTCAGGGACAGGCCTATGGCTACACCTTC. The chain carries TRBV10-1 and TRBJ1-2; TRBD1 aligns across 8 bases. V lost 8 bases to trimming and J lost 4 bases; unmatched junction nucleotides: 6. This CDR3 is built from 13 residues. Germline CDR1 reads WNHNN; CDR2 reads SYGVQD (reference sequence).

The CDR3: CASSRDFRTDTQYF. The CDR3, as DNA: TGTGCCAGCAGCCGGGACTTTAGAACAGATACGCAGTATTTT. The V and J genes are TRBV7-2 and TRBJ2-3, with D maybe TRBD2 (6 bases). The CDR3 is 14 residues long. Germline V CDR1 and CDR2: SGHTA, FQGNSA. Trimming shortened V by 5 bases and J by 3 bases, and 12 bases separated the two germline ends.

The J gene is TRBJ2-5, the V gene TRBV5-1, with D unclear. The CDR3 totals 15 residues. CDR1 is SGHRS, CDR2 YFSETQ, per germline. V gave up 6 bases and J gave up 5 bases, with 20 bases separating them. As DNA, the CDR3 is TGCGCCAGCAAACAGACGCTTTCGGCTTTGGAGACCCAGTACTTC. Its protein is CASKQTLSALETQYF.

This clone appeared a few times. V is TRBV7-2 and J is TRBJ1-2, with 8 bases lining up with TRBD1. From germline, CDR1 is SGHTA and CDR2 FQGNSA. The CDR3 extends over 17 amino acids. Trimming at V came to 4 bases and at J to 4 bases, leaving 14 bases not matched to a gene. The CDR3 nucleotides are TGTGCCAGCAGCTATGACAGGGGCCTAGTCGACGCCTATGGCTACACCTTC. The encoded protein is CASSYDRGLVDAYGYTF.

The chain recombines TRBV10-2 with TRBJ2-7, with 7 bases identical to TRBD1. The CDR3 length is 14 residues. The V segment lost 6 bases and the J segment 6 bases; nucleotides outside the gene matches: 11. Germline V gives CDR1 WSHSY, CDR2 SAAADI. The CDR3 loop is CASSQDRRQGEQYF. In DNA form, the CDR3 reads TGCGCCAGCAGCCAGGACAGGAGGCAAGGCGAGCAGTACTTC.

The gene calls are TRBV19 and TRBJ2-5, with 7 bases that match TRBD2. Losses at the gene ends were 4 bases for V and 2 bases for J; bases not matched to a gene: 4. The CDR3 runs to 14 residues. From germline, CDR1 is LNHDA and CDR2 SQIVND (reference sequence). CDR3: CASSNLGGQETQYF. Here the CDR3 DNA reads TGTGCCAGTAGTAATCTCGGGGGGCAAGAGACCCAGTACTTC.

This clone has a single count. V is TRBV9 and J is TRBJ2-1; TRBD1 matches 7 bases. The CDR3 covers 14 residues. The germline V gene encodes CDR1 SGDLS and CDR2 YYNGEE. The V and J ends lost 4 bases and 7 bases, in that order; junction bases with no gene match: 8. CDR3 DNA: TGTGCCAGCAGCATAGGGGGCAGGGTGAATGAGCAGTTCTTC. Protein sequence: CASSIGGRVNEQFF.

In regard to this clone: This CDR3 is also generated by other DNA sequences in the sample. This sequence joins TRBV7-2 and TRBJ2-7; 8 nucleotides agree with TRBD1. The CDR3 is 14 residues long. The V gene end was trimmed by 1 base and the J gene end by 4 bases; junction bases not matched to a gene: 3. Looked up from germline, CDR1 is SGHTA and CDR2 is FQGNSA. CDR3 sequence reads: CASSLGQGAYEQYF. The CDR3 DNA sequence: TGTGCCAGCAGCTTAGGGCAGGGGGCGTACGAGCAGTACTTC. Variable domain in full (rest from reference TRBV7-2 and TRBJ2-7): GAGVSQSPSNKVTEKGKDVELRCDPISGHTALYWYRQSLGQGLEFLIYFQGNSAPDKSGLPSDRFSAERTGGSVSTLTIQRTQQEDSAVYLCASSLGQGAYEQYFGPGTRLTVT.

This clone was picked up a small number of times. This chain connects TRBV6-4 to TRBJ2-5, with no clear D. The CDR3 length is 16 residues. Germline V gene sequence: CDR1 MRHNA, CDR2 SNTAGT. Trimming took 3 bases from V and 2 from J, leaving 16 bases between them. The CDR3 here is CASSENLGPLQETQYF. The CDR3 nucleotides are TGTGCCAGCAGTGAGAACTTGGGCCCACTTCAAGAGACCCAGTACTTC.

This clone has a handful of counts. The rearrangement links TRBV7-3 to TRBJ2-2; D unclear. V shed 1 base and J shed 6 bases, with 6 bases lying between them. Germline loops: CDR1 SGHTA, CDR2 FQGTGA. The CDR3 has 13 amino acids. The CDR3 is CASSLNPAGELFF. The CDR3 DNA follows: TGTGCCAGCAGCTTAAACCCCGCCGGGGAGCTGTTTTTT.

V usage is TRBV28 and J usage is TRBJ2-1; 8 bases align to TRBD2. CDR1 and CDR2 from the germline V gene are MDHEN and SYDVKM. The CDR3 length is 15 residues. Losses at the gene ends were 10 bases for V and 5 bases for J; bases not matched to a gene: 13. This CDR3 reads CAINGAGVFDNEQFF. The CDR3 DNA is TGTGCCATCAATGGAGCGGGAGTATTCGACAATGAGCAGTTCTTC. Full variable domain (outside the CDR3, taken from reference TRBV28 and TRBJ2-1): DVKVTQSSRYLVKRTGEKVFLECVQDMDHENMFWYRQDPGLGLRLIYFSYDVKMKEKGDIPEGYSVSREKKERFSLILESASTNQTSMYLCAINGAGVFDNEQFFGPGTRLTVL.

The rearrangement uses TRBV5-1 and TRBJ2-2, with D unresolved. CDR3 length equals 15 residues. Germline CDR1 reads SGHRS; CDR2 reads YFSETQ. V was trimmed by 0 bases and J by 4 bases, leaving 10 bases between them. DNA of the CDR3: TGCGCCAGCAGCTTGGATCCACAAAGCACCGGGGAGCTGTTTTTT. Translating it yields CASSLDPQSTGELFF.

This clone has more than one count but fewer than ten. This sequence joins TRBV10-3 and TRBJ1-3; 7 nucleotides match TRBD1. Germline lookup yields CDR1 ENHRY and CDR2 SYGVKD. This CDR3 has 16 amino acids. V gave up 3 bases and J gave up 0 bases; unmatched junction bases: 5. In nucleotides, the CDR3 is TGTGCCATCAGTGACCCCGACAGGGACTCTGGAAACACCATATATTTT. Its protein is CAISDPDRDSGNTIYF.

This clone was seen at least ten times. The CDR3 nucleotides read TGTGCCAGCAGCCAAGATACTAAGCAGTTCTTC. Amino acids: CASSQDTKQFF. This chain joins TRBV14 and TRBJ2-1; no clear D. Trimming took off 0 bases at V and 11 bases at J, with 5 bases between the two ends. The CDR3 extends over 11 amino acids. Looked up from germline, CDR1 is SGHDN and CDR2 is FVKESK. The whole variable domain, filled in from reference TRBV14 and TRBJ2-1, reads EAGVTQFPSHSVIEKGQTVTLRCDPISGHDNLYWYRRVMGKEIKFLLHFVKESKQDESGMPNNRFLAERTGGTYSTLKVQPAELEDSGVYFCASSQDTKQFFGPGTRLTVL.

The V gene is TRBV7-8, the J gene TRBJ2-2; 8 bases agree with TRBD1. The CDR3 extends over 14 amino acids. Germline-derived CDR1 and CDR2 are SGHVS and FQNEAQ. V lost 5 bases to trimming and J lost 8 bases; unmatched junction nucleotides: 7. The CDR3 nucleotides are TGTGCCAGCAGCCAGGACAGGGCAATGGGGGAGCTGTTTTTT. This translates into CASSQDRAMGELFF.

As to this clone: Other nucleotide sequences from this sample produce the same CDR3. V and J are TRBV19 and TRBJ1-5; 7 bases match TRBD1. V lost 5 bases, J lost 4 bases, and 2 bases stayed unmatched. The CDR3 runs to 13 residues. Germline V gene sequence: CDR1 LNHDA, CDR2 SQIVND (reference sequence). The CDR3 DNA sequence: TGTGCCAGTAGTGGGACAGCTAATCAGCCCCAGCATTTT. Its translation: CASSGTANQPQHF.

This clone was observed once. V gene TRBV11-2 combines with J gene TRBJ2-7, with TRBD2 identical over 11 bases. Trimming at V came to 6 bases and at J to 4 bases, leaving 5 bases not matched to a gene. Germline V CDR1 and CDR2: SGHAT, FQNNGV. The CDR3 runs 14 residues. The CDR3 coding sequence is TGTGCCAGCAGTGGTACTAGCGGGAGTTACGAGCAGTACTTC. As protein: CASSGTSGSYEQYF.

This chain joins TRBV7-6 and TRBJ2-3; 7 positions agree with TRBD2. CDR1 is SGHVS and CDR2 is FNYEAQ in the germline V gene. The CDR3 covers 17 residues. V trimming: 2 bases; J trimming: 0 bases; junction bases outside the gene matches: 8. As DNA, the CDR3 is TGTGCCAGCAGCTTATCTCCGGGAGGAACTAGCACAGATACGCAGTATTTT. It specifies CASSLSPGGTSTDTQYF.

The chain employs TRBV5-1 and TRBJ2-2; D not certain. The CDR3 totals 12 residues. CDR1 and CDR2 (germline): SGHRS, YFSETQ. V lost 4 bases and J 6 bases, leaving 7 bases between the germline ends. CDR3: CASSPGPGELFF. For the CDR3, the DNA is TGCGCCAGCAGCCCAGGCCCCGGGGAGCTGTTTTTT.

This clone was counted a single time. The chain combines TRBV5-5 with TRBJ2-5; the match to TRBD2 covers 9 bases. CDR3 length equals 13 residues. Germline V gene data show CDR1 as SGHKS and CDR2 as YYEKEE (reference sequence). The V and J ends lost 4 bases and 4 bases, in that order; junction bases with no gene match: 2. CDR3 DNA sequence: TGTGCCAGCAGCCGAGCGGGGGGAGAGACCCAGTACTTC. Protein: CASSRAGGETQYF.